A selection of T cell receptor beta chains follows, all from one sample in a study of Graves' ophthalmopathy and Graves' hyperthyroidism. TCRdb passed the multiplex PCR reads through MiXCR, listing each CDR3 protein once. The sample lists 500,000 to 800,000 distinct CDR3 sequences, roughly 39% occurring once. Material: peripheral blood. These receptors were collected from an adult man with Graves' ophthalmopathy. Each CDR3 is given with its conserved first and last residue. The D gene is left open where the match is weak. A row's size may be missing; if present it is once, few, many or a size class.

j_call d_call v_call clone_size cdr3_nt cdr3_aa
TRBJ2-7 - TRBV11-2 many TGTGCCAGCAGCACGGGACCTTACTACGAGCAGTACTTC CASSTGPYYEQYF
TRBJ1-4 - TRBV7-6 few TGTGCCAGCAGCTTCGGGAATAATGAAAAACTGTTTTTT CASSFGNNEKLFF
TRBJ1-1 TRBD1 TRBV20-1 many TGCAGTGCCGGGGGACAGGCGAACACTGAAGCTTTCTTT CSAGGQANTEAFF
TRBJ2-6 - TRBV11-2 few TGTGCCAGCAGCTTAATTACACGGAGCGGACCAGACTTCTCTGGGGCCAACGTCCTGACTTTC CASSLITRSGPDFSGANVLTF
TRBJ2-5 TRBD1 TRBV6-6 few TGTGCCAGCAGTTACGGGACAGTCCAAGAGACCCAGTACTTC CASSYGTVQETQYF
TRBJ2-2 - TRBV5-4 - TGTGCCAGCAGCCGGGGGAAACCCGGGGAGCTGTTTTTT CASSRGKPGELFF
TRBJ2-5 TRBD1 TRBV24-1 once TGTGCCACCAGTGCGACAGGGAAGACCCAGTACTTC CATSATGKTQYF
TRBJ2-7 - TRBV29-1 - TGCAGTGTCGGGGGGCCCTACGAGCAGTACTTC CSVGGPYEQYF
TRBJ1-2 TRBD1 TRBV7-9 many TGTGCCGGCGACAGGGGGGATGGCTACACCTTC CAGDRGDGYTF
TRBJ1-2 - TRBV7-2 many TGTGCCAGCAGCAAAGCGGGGAAGACTCAAGGCTACACCTTC CASSKAGKTQGYTF
TRBJ2-6 TRBD1 TRBV10-3 - TGTGCCATCAGTGAGGACAGGGGGCGCTCTGGGGCCAACGTCCTGACTTTC CAISEDRGRSGANVLTF
TRBJ2-2 - TRBV12-5 few TGTGCTAGTGGAGTGGGGGTGGACGGGGAGCTGTTTTTT CASGVGVDGELFF
TRBJ2-2 - TRBV4-3 few TGCGCCAGCAGCCAAGACAGAGGAGGAGGCACCGGGGAGCTGTTTTTT CASSQDRGGGTGELFF
TRBJ1-2 - TRBV20-1 many TGCAGTGCTAGAGGGGGGCAGGGGAGAAGCTACACCTTC CSARGGQGRSYTF
TRBJ2-7 - TRBV19 few TGTGCCAGTAGTATAGATGCAGGGGCCTACGAGCAGTACTTC CASSIDAGAYEQYF
TRBJ2-5 TRBD1 TRBV19 - TGTGCCAGTAGTATAATGGGACAGGGGACCCAGTACTTC CASSIMGQGTQYF
TRBJ2-7 TRBD2 TRBV20-1 - TGCAGTGCTAGTACTCCAGATAGCCGGGGGGGCTGGTACGAGCAGTACTTC CSASTPDSRGGWYEQYF
TRBJ2-7 - TRBV5-1 few TGCGCCAGCAGCTTCGGCAGTACCTACGAGCAGTACTTC CASSFGSTYEQYF
TRBJ2-5 - TRBV6-6 - TGTGCCAGCAGTTACAACCGGGACACCCTCCAAGAGACCCAGTACTTC CASSYNRDTLQETQYF
TRBJ2-2 TRBD1 TRBV10-3 many TGTGCCATCAGTGAACAGGGGAGGGAGCTGTTTTTT CAISEQGRELFF
TRBJ2-2 TRBD2 TRBV7-9 few TGTGCCAGCAGCTTCGTCGCGGGAGATACCGGGGAGCTGTTTTTT CASSFVAGDTGELFF
TRBJ2-5 - TRBV29-1 many TGCAGCGTTGCCCCCGCGAGCATCAAAGAGACCCAGTACTTC CSVAPASIKETQYF
TRBJ1-1 TRBD1 TRBV18 - TGTGCCAGTTACGACCGGGACAGTGAAGCTTTCTTT CASYDRDSEAFF
TRBJ1-1 TRBD1 TRBV19 many TGTGCCAGTAGTATAGATTTGACAGGGATGAACACTGAAGCTTTCTTT CASSIDLTGMNTEAFF
TRBJ2-5 - TRBV24-1 many TGTGCCACCAGTGATCTGACGGTCCAAGAGACCCAGTACTTC CATSDLTVQETQYF
TRBJ1-1 - TRBV5-1 - TGCGCCAGCAGCCAAGGACTAAAGAACACTGAAGCTTTCTTT CASSQGLKNTEAFF
TRBJ1-2 - TRBV10-3 many TGTGCCAGCAGTTACGAGGGGAGAGGCTACACCTTC CASSYEGRGYTF
TRBJ2-3 TRBD1 TRBV9 few TGTGCCAGCAGCCCTCGGGGGACAGGGGGCGGCACAGATACGCAGTATTTT CASSPRGTGGGTDTQYF
TRBJ2-3 TRBD2 TRBV19 - TGTGCCAGTGGCATCGGGACTATCACAGATACGCAGTATTTT CASGIGTITDTQYF
TRBJ2-6 - TRBV5-1 many TGCGCCAGCAGCTTGGGCAGGGGAGCCGGGGCCAACGTCCTGACTTTC CASSLGRGAGANVLTF
TRBJ2-1 TRBD1 TRBV7-9 - TGCGCCAGCGGAGGGGACAGGGGCTACAATGAGCAGTTCTTC CASGGDRGYNEQFF
TRBJ2-7 - TRBV14 - TGTGCCAGCAGCCAAGGATTACTCGCACACTACGAGCAGTACTTC CASSQGLLAHYEQYF
TRBJ2-3 - TRBV5-1 - TGCGCCAGCAGCTTGGCCGGCCAGACTAGCACAGATACGCAGTATTTT CASSLAGQTSTDTQYF
TRBJ1-1 - TRBV7-3 many TGTGCCAGCAGCAACGACAGGAGCACTGAAGCTTTCTTT CASSNDRSTEAFF
TRBJ2-1 - TRBV29-1 - TGCAGCGTTGGTCGGAGCTCCTACAATGAGCAGTTCTTC CSVGRSSYNEQFF
TRBJ2-7 - TRBV6-2/TRBV6-3 - TGTGCCAGCAGTCCAGACAGCCAAAGCTCCTACGAGCAGTACTTC CASSPDSQSSYEQYF
TRBJ2-3 - TRBV19 - TGTGCCAGTAGTGCCCGACCCCAGCAGGATACGCAGTATTTT CASSARPQQDTQYF
TRBJ2-7 TRBD2 TRBV7-2 many TGTGCCAGCAGCACGGGGGGGAGATACGAGCAGTACTTC CASSTGGRYEQYF
TRBJ1-2 - TRBV4-2 - TGTGCCAGCAGCCAACCGGGCGGGGATTTCGACTATGGCTACACCTTC CASSQPGGDFDYGYTF
TRBJ2-7 TRBD1 TRBV2 - TGTGCCACCGCCGGGACAGAACTCTACGAGCAGTACTTC CATAGTELYEQYF
TRBJ1-5 - TRBV20-1 many TGCAGTGCCACGGACGGATTCAATCAGCCCCAGCATTTT CSATDGFNQPQHF
TRBJ2-7 TRBD1 TRBV10-3 many TGTGCCATCAGACAGGACAGGGTCATCCCCTCCGAGCAGTACTTC CAIRQDRVIPSEQYF
TRBJ1-2 - TRBV19 many TGTGCCAGTAGTATGGAGGACAGCTTTAAAGTCGGCTACACCTTC CASSMEDSFKVGYTF
TRBJ1-6 TRBD1 TRBV13 - TGTGCCAGCAGCTTCTCAGGGGGGGCCTATAATTCACCCCTCCACTTT CASSFSGGAYNSPLHF
TRBJ1-4 TRBD1 TRBV15 - TGTGCCACCAACCAGGACAGGGTGGATGAAAAACTGTTTTTT CATNQDRVDEKLFF
TRBJ2-3 - TRBV25-1 few TGTGCCAGCAGTCACTCCGGGACCCCTCCGGTTTTT CASSHSGTPPVF
TRBJ1-5 - TRBV10-3 many TGTGCCATCAGTGCGACAGGTAGCAATCAGCCCCAGCATTTT CAISATGSNQPQHF
TRBJ2-7 - TRBV7-8 - TGTGCCAGCAGCTTAGTAGGGGGGGCGGGCTCCTACGAGCAGTACTTC CASSLVGGAGSYEQYF
TRBJ2-3 - TRBV29-1 - TGCAGCGTTTCCGGGACACCTAGCACAGATACGCAGTATTTT CSVSGTPSTDTQYF
TRBJ2-1 - TRBV25-1 - TGTGCCAGCAGTGCTAATTGGGGGACTGAGCAGTTCTTC CASSANWGTEQFF
TRBJ2-5 - TRBV3-1 few TGTGCCAGCAGGTACTCTTTCAAGGTGAGGGAGACCCAGTACTTC CASRYSFKVRETQYF
TRBJ2-7 - TRBV9 - TGTGCCAGCAGCAGCCGATCCAGGGGCTACGAGCAGTACTTC CASSSRSRGYEQYF
TRBJ1-4 TRBD1 TRBV5-1 few TGCGCCAGCAGTCCCTCGCTGGGACAGGGATTGGAAAAACTGTTTTTT CASSPSLGQGLEKLFF
TRBJ1-4 TRBD1 TRBV29-1 - TGCAGCGTAAGACAGGGTTCCGGGGAAAAACTGTTTTTT CSVRQGSGEKLFF
TRBJ2-7 - TRBV25-1 - TGTGCCAGCAGTGCTCGGCTCGTGGGGGAGCAGTACTTC CASSARLVGEQYF